This TCR beta chain was sequenced in a study of T-cell reconstitution after alpha-beta-depleted transplantation in children. Study results and caveats: Most T-cell counts and diversity one year after the transplant came from T cells that were newly produced.

Unique molecular identifiers featured in how the TCRbeta library was prepared. TCRdb analysed the PCR reads with MiXCR anew, one entry per CDR3 protein. The sample records fewer than 150,000 distinct CDR3 sequences, about 9.9% being singletons. This CDR3 has 11 amino acids. Germline V lookup: CDR1 DFQATT, CDR2 SNEGSKA (reference sequence). In its sample, this clonotype was seen a few times. Its cognate antigen is unknown. The junction departs from germline at one end; a sequencing error may be responsible. The rearrangement joins TRBV20-1 to TRBJ1-4, with TRBD1 matching 8 bases. Sequencing used PBMCs, mostly from graft donor cells, obtained 180 days after TCRalphabeta/CD19-depleted stem cell transplant. This receptor was identified in a girl under two years old who had a stem cell transplant for combined immunodeficiency, so the T cells may come from the graft donor. In nucleotides, the CDR3 is TGCAGTGCTAGTAGAGCCCCTGGACAGGGATTT. The encoded protein is CSASRAPGQGF.